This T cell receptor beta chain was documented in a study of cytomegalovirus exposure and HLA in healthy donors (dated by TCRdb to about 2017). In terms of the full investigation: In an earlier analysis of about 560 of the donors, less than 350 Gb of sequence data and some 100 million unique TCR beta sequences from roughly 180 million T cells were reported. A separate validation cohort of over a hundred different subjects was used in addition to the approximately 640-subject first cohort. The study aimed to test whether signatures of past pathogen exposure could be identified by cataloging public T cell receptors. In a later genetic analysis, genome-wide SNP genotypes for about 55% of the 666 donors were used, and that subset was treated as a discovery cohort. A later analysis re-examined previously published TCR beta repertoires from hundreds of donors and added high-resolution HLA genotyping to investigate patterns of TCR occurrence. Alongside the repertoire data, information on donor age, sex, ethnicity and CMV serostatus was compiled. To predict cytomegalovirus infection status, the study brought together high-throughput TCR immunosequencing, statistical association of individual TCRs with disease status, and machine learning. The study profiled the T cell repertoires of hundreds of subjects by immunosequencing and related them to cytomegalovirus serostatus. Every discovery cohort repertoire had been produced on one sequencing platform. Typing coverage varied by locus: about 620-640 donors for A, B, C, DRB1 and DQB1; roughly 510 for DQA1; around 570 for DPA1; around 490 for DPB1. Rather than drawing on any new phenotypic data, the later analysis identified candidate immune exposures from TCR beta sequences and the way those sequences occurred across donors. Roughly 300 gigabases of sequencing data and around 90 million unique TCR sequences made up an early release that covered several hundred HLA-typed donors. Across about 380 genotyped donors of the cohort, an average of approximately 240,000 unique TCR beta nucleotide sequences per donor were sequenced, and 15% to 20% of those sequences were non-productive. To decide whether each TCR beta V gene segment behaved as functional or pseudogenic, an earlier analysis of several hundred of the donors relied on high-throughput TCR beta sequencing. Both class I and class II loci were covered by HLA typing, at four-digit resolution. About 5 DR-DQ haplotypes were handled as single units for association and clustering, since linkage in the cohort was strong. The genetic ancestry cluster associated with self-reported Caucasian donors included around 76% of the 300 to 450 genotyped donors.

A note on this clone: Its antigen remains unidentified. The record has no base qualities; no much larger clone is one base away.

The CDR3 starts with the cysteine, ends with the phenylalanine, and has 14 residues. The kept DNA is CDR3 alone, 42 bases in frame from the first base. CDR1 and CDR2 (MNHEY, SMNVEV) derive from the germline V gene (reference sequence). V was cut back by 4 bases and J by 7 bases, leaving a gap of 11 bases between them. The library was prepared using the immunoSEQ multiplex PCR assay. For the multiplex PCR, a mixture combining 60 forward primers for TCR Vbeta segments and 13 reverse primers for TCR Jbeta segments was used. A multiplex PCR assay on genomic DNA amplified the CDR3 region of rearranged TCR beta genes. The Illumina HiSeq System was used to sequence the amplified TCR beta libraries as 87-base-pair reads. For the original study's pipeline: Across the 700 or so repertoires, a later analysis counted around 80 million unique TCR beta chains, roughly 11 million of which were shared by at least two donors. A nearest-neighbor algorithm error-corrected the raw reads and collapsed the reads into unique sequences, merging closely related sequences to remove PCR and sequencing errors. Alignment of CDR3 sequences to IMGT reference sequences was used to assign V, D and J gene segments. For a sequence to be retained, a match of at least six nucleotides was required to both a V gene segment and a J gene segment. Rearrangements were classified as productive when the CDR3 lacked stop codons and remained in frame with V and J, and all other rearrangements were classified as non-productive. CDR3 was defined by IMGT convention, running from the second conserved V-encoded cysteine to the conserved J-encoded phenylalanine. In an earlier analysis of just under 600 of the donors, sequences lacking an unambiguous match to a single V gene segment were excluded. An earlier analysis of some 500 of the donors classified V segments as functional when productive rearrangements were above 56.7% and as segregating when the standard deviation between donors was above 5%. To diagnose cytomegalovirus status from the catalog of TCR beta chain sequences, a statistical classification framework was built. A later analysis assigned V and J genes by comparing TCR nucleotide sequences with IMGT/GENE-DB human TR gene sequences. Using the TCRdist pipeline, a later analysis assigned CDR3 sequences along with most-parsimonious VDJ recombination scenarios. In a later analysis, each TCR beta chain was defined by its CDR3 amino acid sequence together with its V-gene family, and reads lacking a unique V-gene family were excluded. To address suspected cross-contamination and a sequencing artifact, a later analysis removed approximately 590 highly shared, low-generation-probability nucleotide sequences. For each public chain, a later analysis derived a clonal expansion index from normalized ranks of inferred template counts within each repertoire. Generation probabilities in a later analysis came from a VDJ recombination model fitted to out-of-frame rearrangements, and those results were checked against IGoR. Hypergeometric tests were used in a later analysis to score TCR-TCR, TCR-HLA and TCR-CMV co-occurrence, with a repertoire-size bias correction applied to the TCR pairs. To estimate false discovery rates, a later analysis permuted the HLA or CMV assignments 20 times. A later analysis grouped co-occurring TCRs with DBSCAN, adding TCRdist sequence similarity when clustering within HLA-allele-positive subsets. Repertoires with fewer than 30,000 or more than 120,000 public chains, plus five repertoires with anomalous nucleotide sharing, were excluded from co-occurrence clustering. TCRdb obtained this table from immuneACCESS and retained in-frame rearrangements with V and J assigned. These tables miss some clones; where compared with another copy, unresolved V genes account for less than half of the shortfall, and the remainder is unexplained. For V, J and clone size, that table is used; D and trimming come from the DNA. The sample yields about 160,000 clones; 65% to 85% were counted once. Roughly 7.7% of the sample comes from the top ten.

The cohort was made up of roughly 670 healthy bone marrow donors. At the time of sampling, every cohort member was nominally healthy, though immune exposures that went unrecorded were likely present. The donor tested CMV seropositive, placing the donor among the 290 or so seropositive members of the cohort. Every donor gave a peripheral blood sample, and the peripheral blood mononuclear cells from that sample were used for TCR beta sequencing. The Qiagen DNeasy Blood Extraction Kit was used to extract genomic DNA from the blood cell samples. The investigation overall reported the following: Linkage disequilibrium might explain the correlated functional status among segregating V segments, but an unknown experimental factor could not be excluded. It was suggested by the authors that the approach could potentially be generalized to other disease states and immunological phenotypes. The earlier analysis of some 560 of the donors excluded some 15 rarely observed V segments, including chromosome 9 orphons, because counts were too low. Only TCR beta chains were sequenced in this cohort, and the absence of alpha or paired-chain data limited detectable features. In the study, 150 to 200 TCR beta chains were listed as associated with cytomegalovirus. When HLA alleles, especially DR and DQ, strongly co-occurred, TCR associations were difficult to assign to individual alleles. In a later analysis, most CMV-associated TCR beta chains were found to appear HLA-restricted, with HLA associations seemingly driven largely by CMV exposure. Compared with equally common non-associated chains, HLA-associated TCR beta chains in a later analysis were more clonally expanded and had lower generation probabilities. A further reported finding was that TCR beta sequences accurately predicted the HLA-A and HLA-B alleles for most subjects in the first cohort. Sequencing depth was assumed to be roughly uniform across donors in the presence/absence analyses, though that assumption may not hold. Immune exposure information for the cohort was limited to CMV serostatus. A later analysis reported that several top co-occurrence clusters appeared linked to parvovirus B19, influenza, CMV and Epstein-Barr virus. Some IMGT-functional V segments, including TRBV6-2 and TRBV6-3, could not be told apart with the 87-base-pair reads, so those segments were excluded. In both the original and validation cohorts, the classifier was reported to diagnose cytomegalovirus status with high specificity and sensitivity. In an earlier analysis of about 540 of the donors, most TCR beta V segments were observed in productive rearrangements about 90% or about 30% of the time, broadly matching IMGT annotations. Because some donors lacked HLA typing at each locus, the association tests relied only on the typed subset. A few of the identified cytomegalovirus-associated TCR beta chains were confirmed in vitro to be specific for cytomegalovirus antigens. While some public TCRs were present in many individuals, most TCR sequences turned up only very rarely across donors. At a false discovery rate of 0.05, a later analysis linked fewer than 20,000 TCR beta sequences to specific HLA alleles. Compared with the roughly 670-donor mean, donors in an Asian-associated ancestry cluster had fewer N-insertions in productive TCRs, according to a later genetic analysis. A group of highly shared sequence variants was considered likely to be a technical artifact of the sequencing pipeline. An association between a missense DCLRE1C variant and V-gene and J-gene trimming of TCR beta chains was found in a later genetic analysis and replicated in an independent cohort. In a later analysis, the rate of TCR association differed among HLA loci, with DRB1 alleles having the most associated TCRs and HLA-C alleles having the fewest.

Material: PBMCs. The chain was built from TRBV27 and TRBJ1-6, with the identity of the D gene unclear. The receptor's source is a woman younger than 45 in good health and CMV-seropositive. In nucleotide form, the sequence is TGTGCCAGCAGTTCGCCGGGTCCCAATTCACCCCTCCACTTT. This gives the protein CASSSPGPNSPLHF.